Below are 11 T cell receptor beta chains sequenced from a single sample in a study of T cell responses to AZD1222 COVID-19 vaccine. The method was immunoSEQ multiplex PCR; TCRdb's version includes in-frame clones alone and lacks a portion of them. The sample includes roughly 160,000 clones, about 89% seen only once; the top ten take 1.9%. The specimen comprised peripheral blood, sampled on day 0 of AZD1222 vaccination. These receptors all stem from an adult in good health.

This clone was detected only once. This rearrangement joins TRBV4-1 to TRBJ1-5; 7 nucleotides match TRBD1. The V gene's germline CDR1 is MGHRA and CDR2 YSYEKL. The CDR3 covers 19 residues. V was pared by 3 bases and J by 2 bases, with 16 bases of the junction left unmatched. CDR3 nucleotide sequence: TGCGCCAGCAGCCACCGCATTCCGAGACAGGGCGGGGGCAATCAGCCCCAGCATTTT. Encoded protein: CASSHRIPRQGGGNQPQHF.

The V gene is TRBV9, the J gene TRBJ2-3, with TRBD2 matching over 8 bases. The germline gives CDR1 SGDLS, CDR2 YYNGEE. V shed 1 base, J shed 6 bases, and the junction held 4 bases outside the gene matches. This CDR3 comprises 14 residues. The CDR3 DNA follows: TGTGCCAGCAGCGTAACTAGCGGCCAGGATACGCAGTATTTT. This codes for CASSVTSGQDTQYF.

The rearrangement joins TRBV30 to TRBJ1-2; D gene ambiguous. CDR3 length: 12 amino acids. Looked up from germline, CDR1 is GTSNPN and CDR2 is SVGIG (reference sequence). Trimming pared 3 bases from V and 2 bases from J, leaving 7 bases between. CDR3 sequence: CAWRMLNYGYTF. The CDR3 DNA reads TGTGCCTGGAGGATGTTGAACTATGGCTACACCTTC.

This clone has more than one count but fewer than ten. The chain has TRBV4-3 and TRBJ1-2; 9 bases agree with TRBD1. CDR3 length: 18 amino acids. Trimming at V came to 4 bases and at J to 5 bases, leaving 17 bases not matched to a gene. Germline-derived CDR1 and CDR2 are LGHNA and YSLEER. The CDR3 bases are TGCGCCAGCAGCCGAACCACGGGACAGGGAATAGGTGCTTATGGCTACACCTTC. Translating gives CASSRTTGQGIGAYGYTF.

The chain is built from TRBV6-5 and TRBJ1-3; D ambiguous. CDR1 MNHEY and CDR2 SVGAGI come from the germline V gene. The CDR3 is 14 residues long. V was trimmed by 2 bases and J by 2 bases, leaving 7 bases between them. CDR3 sequence reads: CASSYGETGNTIYF. The CDR3 DNA reads as TGTGCCAGCAGTTACGGGGAGACTGGAAACACCATATATTTT.

The chain recombines TRBV9 with TRBJ2-3; 16 bases align to TRBD2. V lost 0 bases and J lost 1; bases outside the gene matches: 5. There are 19 residues in the CDR3. Looked up from germline, CDR1 is SGDLS and CDR2 is YYNGEE. The CDR3 sequence: CASSVAGTSGRGGTDTQYF. CDR3 DNA sequence: TGTGCCAGCAGCGTAGCTGGGACTAGCGGGAGGGGGGGCACAGATACGCAGTATTTT.

The J gene is TRBJ2-2, the V gene TRBV9; 9 nucleotides align to TRBD2. CDR1 and CDR2 from the germline V gene are SGDLS and YYNGEE. The CDR3 length is 18 residues. V lost 0 bases to trimming and J lost 4 bases; unmatched junction nucleotides: 10. In nucleotides, the CDR3 is TGTGCCAGCAGCGTAGAGGGTAGCGGGAGAGGGAGCACCGGGGAGCTGTTTTTT. Translated: CASSVEGSGRGSTGELFF.

V usage is TRBV6-2 or TRBV6-3 and J usage is TRBJ2-1; 11 bases map to TRBD1. The V and J ends lost 5 bases and 7 bases, in that order; junction bases with no gene match: 10. Germline lookup yields CDR1 MNHEY and CDR2 SVGEGT. The CDR3 runs to 16 residues. In DNA, the CDR3 is TGTGCCAGCAGTGGTACCGGGACAGGGGGAGGAAATGAGCAGTTCTTC. This sequence encodes CASSGTGTGGGNEQFF.

The chain uses TRBV19 and TRBJ2-4, with TRBD1 as a possible D gene (6 bases). Germline loops: CDR1 LNHDA, CDR2 SQIVND (reference sequence). V lost 6 bases and J 0 bases, leaving 15 bases between the germline ends. This CDR3 has 16 amino acids. CDR3 protein: CASSLGQKLAKNIQYF. The CDR3 DNA follows: TGTGCCAGTAGCTTAGGACAGAAACTAGCCAAAAACATTCAGTACTTC.

The CDR3 DNA follows: TGTGCCATCAGTGAGGTGACAGGGGTGAACACTGAAGCTTTCTTT. Amino acid sequence: CAISEVTGVNTEAFF. J is TRBJ1-1 and V is TRBV10-3; 8 nucleotides align to TRBD1. The V gene end was trimmed by 2 bases and the J gene end by 0 bases; junction bases not matched to a gene: 2. Germline CDR1 reads ENHRY; CDR2 reads SYGVKD. The CDR3 sequence is 15 residues long.

This clone was observed a single time. The rearrangement joins TRBV6-2 or TRBV6-3 to TRBJ2-5; possible D gene TRBD2, 5 bases. Trimming stripped 2 bases from V and 4 bases from J, with 11 bases between. This CDR3 has 14 amino acids. The V gene's germline CDR1 is MNHEY and CDR2 SVGEGT. The CDR3 sequence is CASSYNLARETQYF. Written as DNA, the CDR3 is TGTGCCAGCAGTTACAACCTAGCTAGAGAGACCCAGTACTTC.